This is a list of T cell receptor beta chains from one sample in a study of early T cells in non-severe SARS-CoV-2 infection. Each CDR3 protein gets one entry after TCRdb re-called the 5' RACE reads with MiXCR. This sample carries more than 25,000 distinct CDR3 sequences, 5% to 6.5% of them seen once, and the ten largest clones take around 1%. Source material: whole blood. The receptors shown here come from an adult who was a healthcare worker with PCR-confirmed SARS-CoV-2 infection or an uninfected control (not recorded which). CDR3s include the opening cysteine and the closing phenylalanine or tryptophan. A D gene is named only where the DNA matches it firmly. The size of a clone is reported for some rows only, either as once, few or many, or as a class for expanded clones.

>TRBJ1-6|medium-sized|TRBV12-3/TRBV12-4|-
CASSLGRQYNSPLHF
TGTGCCAGCAGTCTAGGTCGACAGTATAATTCACCCCTCCACTTT
>TRBJ2-4|few|TRBV28|TRBD1
CASSSIPTGTVNF
TGTGCCAGCAGTTCGATTCCAACCGGGACAGTAAACTTC
>TRBJ2-1|few|TRBV28|-
CVSSLWEGDNEQFF
TGTGTCAGCAGTTTATGGGAAGGGGACAATGAGCAGTTCTTC
>TRBJ2-2|many|TRBV5-8|-
CASSLAGGLSNTGELFF
TGTGCCAGCAGCTTGGCCGGGGGTCTATCGAACACCGGGGAGCTGTTTTTT
>TRBJ2-3|many|TRBV19|TRBD2
CASSIDRLAGSSTDTQYF
TGTGCCAGTAGTATAGATCGGCTAGCGGGCTCTTCCACAGATACGCAGTATTTT
>TRBJ1-3|many|TRBV6-6|TRBD1
CASSPTGNMWGIGNTIYF
TGTGCCAGCAGCCCGACAGGGAATATGTGGGGGATTGGAAACACCATATATTTT
>TRBJ1-1|many|TRBV7-2|-
CASSARGVAFF
TGTGCCAGCAGCGCCCGAGGAGTAGCTTTCTTT
>TRBJ1-2|-|TRBV30|-
CAWSLYYGYTF
TGTGCCTGGAGTCTTTACTATGGCTACACCTTC
>TRBJ1-4|few|TRBV7-8|TRBD1
CASSIWTGATNEKLFF
TGTGCCAGCAGCATCTGGACAGGAGCAACTAATGAAAAACTGTTTTTT
>TRBJ2-1|few|TRBV9|-
CASSVVSDTYNEQFF
TGTGCCAGCAGCGTAGTATCCGACACCTACAATGAGCAGTTCTTC
>TRBJ1-6|many|TRBV20-1|-
CSARRVSSGIYNSPLHF
TGCAGTGCTAGACGCGTCTCGTCGGGGATCTATAATTCACCCCTCCACTTT
>TRBJ2-1|-|TRBV2|TRBD1
CASRPPGQVNAGQFF
TGTGCCAGCAGGCCTCCGGGACAGGTCAATGCAGGGCAGTTCTTC
>TRBJ1-1|many|TRBV6-6|TRBD1
CASRPRQGFSNTEAFF
TGTGCCAGCAGACCCCGACAGGGTTTCTCGAACACTGAAGCTTTCTTT
>TRBJ2-7|-|TRBV28|-
CASSSSPTGYYEQYF
TGTGCCAGCAGTTCCTCCCCCACAGGTTATTACGAGCAGTACTTC
>TRBJ2-5|many|TRBV6-1|TRBD2
CASSVSGRETQYF
TGTGCCAGCAGTGTTAGCGGGAGGGAGACCCAGTACTTC
>TRBJ2-1|many|TRBV28|-
CASSLWEGDNEQFF
TGTGCCAGCAGTTTATGGGAAGGGGACAATGAGCAGTTCTTC
>TRBJ1-4|many|TRBV19|-
CASSPRVATNEKLFF
TGTGCCAGTAGTCCTCGGGTTGCAACTAATGAAAAACTGTTTTTT
>TRBJ1-4|many|TRBV9|-
CASSVGQGRGEKLFF
TGTGCCAGCAGCGTAGGCCAGGGACGAGGTGAAAAACTGTTTTTT
>TRBJ1-5|many|TRBV7-8|-
CASSRGGLSNQPQHF
TGTGCCAGCAGCAGGGGCGGACTTAGCAATCAGCCCCAGCATTTT
>TRBJ2-1|-|TRBV7-9|-
CASSSDGNEQFF
TGTGCCAGCAGCTCGGATGGAAATGAGCAGTTCTTC
>TRBJ2-7|-|TRBV28|-
CASSRPDGEQYF
TGTGCCAGCAGCCGCCCGGATGGCGAGCAGTACTTC
>TRBJ1-5|medium-sized|TRBV12-3/TRBV12-4|-
CASSLGTLSNQPQHF
TGTGCCAGCAGTTTAGGGACCCTTAGCAATCAGCCCCAGCATTTT
>TRBJ2-1|few|TRBV15|-
CATSRDNGRSPNEQFF
TGTGCCACCAGCAGAGATAACGGGAGATCCCCCAATGAGCAGTTCTTC
>TRBJ2-1|once|TRBV7-9|-
CASSLTGVTNEQFF
TGTGCCAGCAGCTTAACGGGGGTTACCAATGAGCAGTTCTTC
>TRBJ2-7|-|TRBV7-8|TRBD2
CASSVGAGVGEQYF
TGTGCCAGCTCCGTTGGGGCGGGAGTGGGGGAGCAGTACTTC
>TRBJ2-1|few|TRBV29-1|-
CSVDPDLMYNEQFF
TGCAGCGTTGATCCGGACTTAATGTACAATGAGCAGTTCTTC
>TRBJ2-7|-|TRBV20-1|TRBD2
CSALGLAGGSAYEQYF
TGCAGTGCTCTCGGACTAGCGGGAGGGAGCGCCTACGAGCAGTACTTC
>TRBJ1-1|many|TRBV20-1|-
CSARDRRQANTEAFF
TGCAGTGCTAGAGATCGTAGACAGGCGAACACTGAAGCTTTCTTT
>TRBJ2-7|few|TRBV6-5|TRBD1
CASGFWDRGPEQYF
TGTGCCAGTGGATTCTGGGACAGGGGCCCCGAGCAGTACTTC
>TRBJ2-3|-|TRBV6-1|-
CASSGKGTDTQYF
TGTGCCAGCAGTGGGAAGGGGACAGATACGCAGTATTTT